This entry features one T cell receptor (beta chain) sequence. Its antigen is undetermined. The data originate from a study of cytomegalovirus exposure and HLA in healthy donors. Overall study results and limits: Presence/absence comparisons presumed near-even sequencing depth among donors.

The study ran its PCR with 60 Vbeta and 13 Jbeta primers. TCRdb keeps only in-frame clones here, not all; method: immunoSEQ multiplex PCR. This table holds roughly 180,000 clones, around four fifths found once. The sequence was collected from a man aged 25 to 40 in good health and CMV-seronegative. Sample: PBMCs.

The CDR3 loop is CASSPPGHPKNEQYF. The CDR3 DNA reads as TGTGCCAGCAGCCCGCCCGGACACCCAAAGAACGAGCAGTACTTC. The chain uses TRBV7-9 and TRBJ2-7; D perhaps matches TRBD1 (5 bases). Between the trimmed V and J ends, which lost 5 bases and 5 bases, there was a span of 19 bases. The CDR3 consists of 15 residues. Looked up from germline, CDR1 is SEHNR and CDR2 is FQNEAQ (reference sequence).